This T cell receptor beta chain is drawn from a study of T cell clones after liver transplantation. Data came from immunoSEQ multiplex PCR; TCRdb stores just in-frame clones and leaves some out. The repertoire holds about 20,000 clones, with 93% as singletons. V shed 9 bases and J shed 0 bases, with 11 bases lying between them. The CDR3 is made up of 13 amino acids. Germline-derived CDR1 and CDR2 are LNHDA and SQIVND (reference sequence). This TCR came from a human patient who received a liver transplant. The graft donor may account for some of the T cells. This chain connects TRBV19 to TRBJ1-2; D remains unclear. The sample in question was CD8+ T cells from blood, obtained approximately 26 months after liver transplant. CDR3 nucleotides: TGTGCCAGCCGGACTGGAGCTAACTATGGCTACACCTTC. This encodes CASRTGANYGYTF.